This T cell receptor (beta chain) originates from a study of a mutant IDH1 vaccine in newly diagnosed glioma. Across the study: Receipt of radiotherapy, temozolomide, or both preceded the study, and most received both.

The time point: week 47, end of study. Vaccination comprised doses that each held 300 ug of mutant IDH1 20-mer peptide, plus topical imiquimod. As to this clone: Its antigen remains unidentified.

The repertoire was sequenced with immunoSEQ multiplex PCR; TCRdb's copy has only in-frame clones and lacks some. The sample lists approximately 52,000 clones; approximately 80% were seen once. Germline lookup yields CDR1 WNHNN and CDR2 SYGVQD (reference sequence). The ends lost 5 bases at V and 8 bases at J; junction bases unmatched: 8. There are 15 residues in the CDR3. The TCR comes from a woman aged 40-49 years with glioma. Some clones in this sample may be carry-over from other donors' samples. The V call is TRBV10-1, the J call TRBJ1-4, with TRBD1 identical over 10 bases. The sample in question was PBMCs, obtained from a glioma patient whose treatment included an IDH1 peptide vaccine. CDR3 DNA: TGCGCCAGCAGTCCCGGGACAGGGGAAGGAGAAAAACTGTTTTTT. Its translation is CASSPGTGEGEKLFF.